This TCR beta chain derives from a study of post-analysis software for immune sequencing data. Points from the study as a whole: Multiple sclerosis patients had significantly lower normalized Chao1 diversity than controls. With TRBV5-6, TRBV5-1 and TRBV20-1 included, about five TRBV segments were more frequent in patients than in controls.

Built from TCR beta cDNA, the libraries had unique molecular identifiers in them. There were 1 to 10 million T cells, and 480,000 or so cDNA molecules came from them. TCRdb passed the PCR reads through MiXCR, listing each CDR3 protein once. Here the sample spans around 400,000 distinct CDR3 sequences, roughly 35% being singletons. Looked up from germline, CDR1 is MNHNS and CDR2 is SASEGT. This CDR3 is built from 15 residues. The V segment lost 4 bases and the J segment 3 bases; nucleotides outside the gene matches: 8. Regarding this clonotype: Antigen: not known.

What was sequenced was blood. This chain links TRBV6-1 with TRBJ2-7, with 8 bases lining up with TRBD1. The sequence was obtained from a girl aged 10 to 17 with multiple sclerosis. The CDR3, as DNA: TGTGCCAGCAGTGCCGGGACAGGTGGACGCTACGAGCAGTACTTC. It specifies CASSAGTGGRYEQYF.